These 17 T cell receptor beta chains originate from one sample sequenced in a study of graft-versus-host responses after intestinal transplantation. Data came from immunoSEQ multiplex PCR; TCRdb stores just in-frame clones and leaves some out. The sample shows about 93,000 clones, 85% to 95% of them seen only once. No cognate antigen is known for these TCRs. Material: unstimulated CD8+ T cells sorted from spleen or lymph node cells, obtained before intestinal transplant. These receptors were collected from a human donor who received an intestinal transplant.

This rearrangement joins TRBV21-1 to TRBJ2-7; TRBD2 was called by the table and not checked on the DNA. TRBV21-1 counts as a pseudogene. The CDR3 totals 16 residues. CDR3 region: CASSKVTSGNSYEQYF. Written as DNA, the CDR3 is TGTGCCAGCAGCAAAGTGACTAGCGGGAACTCCTACGAGCAGTACTTC.

To note about this clone: Other DNA sequences of this sample code for an identical CDR3. The rearrangement links TRBV27 to TRBJ2-1; the match to TRBD2 covers 13 bases. Per the germline V gene, CDR1 is MNHEY and CDR2 is SMNVEV (reference sequence). The CDR3 totals 15 residues. The junction had 3 bases not matched to a gene; V was cut back by 5 bases and J by 5 bases. The DNA for the CDR3 is TGTGCCAGCAGTCCGGGGACTAGCGGGAACAATGAGCAGTTCTTC. Translating gives CASSPGTSGNNEQFF.

The chain uses TRBV19 and TRBJ2-1; D might be TRBD1 (6 bases). CDR3 length: 13 amino acids. Germline-derived CDR1 and CDR2 are LNHDA and SQIVND (reference sequence). Trimming took 5 bases from V and 5 from J, leaving 10 bases between them. The CDR3 nucleotides read TGTGCCAGTAGTTCCAGGGGACACAATGAGCAGTTCTTC. Translated, it gives CASSSRGHNEQFF.

The chain is built from TRBV7-9 and TRBJ1-4; possibly TRBD1 for D (5 bases). The CDR3 is made up of 15 amino acids. The V gene's germline CDR1 is SEHNR and CDR2 FQNEAQ (reference sequence). The V gene lost 2 bases and the J gene lost 8 bases, with 15 bases spanning the gap. The CDR3 spells CASSLPGREEEKLFF. CDR3 DNA: TGTGCCAGCAGCTTACCGGGGCGGGAGGAGGAAAAACTGTTTTTT.

The gene calls are TRBV4-2 and TRBJ2-1; 12 nucleotides match TRBD2. CDR1 LGHNA and CDR2 YNFKEQ come from the germline V gene. This CDR3 region has 16 residues. Trimming cost V 5 bases and J 4 bases; bases outside gene matches: 6. CDR3 loop: CASSSLAGGLYNEQFF. For the CDR3, the DNA is TGTGCCAGCAGCTCTCTAGCGGGGGGGCTGTACAATGAGCAGTTCTTC.

V and J are TRBV11-2 and TRBJ2-7; 9 positions agree with TRBD1. The J segment lost 2 bases and the V segment lost 5 bases, leaving 7 bases of the junction unmatched. The CDR3 is made up of 15 amino acids. CDR1 is SGHAT and CDR2 is FQNNGV in the germline V gene. The CDR3 sequence is CASSSRDRVPYEQYF. The DNA for the CDR3 is TGTGCCAGCAGCAGCAGGGACAGGGTCCCCTACGAGCAGTACTTC.

This rearrangement joins TRBV19 to TRBJ1-1; D is perhaps TRBD1 (6 bases). The germline gives CDR1 LNHDA, CDR2 SQIVND (reference sequence). Trimming took off 6 bases at V and 1 base at J, with 9 bases between the two ends. This CDR3 comprises 13 residues. The CDR3: CASSPRGNTEAFF. The CDR3 DNA follows: TGTGCCAGTAGCCCCAGGGGGAACACTGAAGCTTTCTTT.

Comment on this clone: Other DNA variants within this sample encode the same CDR3. The chain is built from TRBV27 and TRBJ2-1; TRBD2 matches at 14 bases. There are 15 residues in the CDR3. V trimming: 6 bases; J trimming: 6 bases; junction bases outside the gene matches: 4. Germline V gives CDR1 MNHEY, CDR2 SMNVEV (reference sequence). The CDR3 sequence: CASSPGLAGVNEQFF. In DNA, the CDR3 is TGTGCCAGCAGCCCGGGACTAGCGGGAGTCAATGAGCAGTTCTTC.

The chain recombines TRBV9 with TRBJ2-1; D perhaps matches TRBD1 (5 bases). Germline V CDR1 and CDR2: SGDLS, YYNGEE. Deletions cut 6 bases from V and 8 bases from J, with 18 bases between. The CDR3 runs to 14 residues. In nucleotides, the CDR3 is TGTGCCAGCACTCTCCAGGGCTTTGGCGATGAGCAGTTCTTC. This translates into CASTLQGFGDEQFF.

This rearrangement joins TRBV19 to TRBJ1-5; TRBD1 is a possible D gene (5 bases). V gave up 6 bases and J gave up 8 bases, with 20 bases separating them. The CDR3 has 15 residues. CDR1 LNHDA and CDR2 SQIVND come from the germline V gene (reference sequence). The chain's CDR3 is CASSAWRGNGEPQHF. In nucleotides, the CDR3 is TGTGCCAGTAGCGCCTGGAGGGGAAATGGTGAGCCCCAGCATTTT.

CDR3 DNA sequence: TGTGCCAGTAGGTCAGGGTACAATGAGCAGTTCTTC. Its translation: CASRSGYNEQFF. This chain connects TRBV19 to TRBJ2-1; D is possibly TRBD1 (5 bases). This CDR3 has 12 amino acids. Germline V lookup: CDR1 LNHDA, CDR2 SQIVND (reference sequence). The V end was cut by 6 bases, the J end by 4 bases, with 7 bases between. The complete variable domain, with remaining parts taken from reference TRBV19 and TRBJ2-1, reads DGGITQSPKYLFRKEGQNVTLSCEQNLNHDAMYWYRQDPGQGLRLIYYSQIVNDFQKGDIAEGYSVSREKKESFPLTVTSAQKNPTAFYLCASRSGYNEQFFGPGTRLTVL.

This chain uses TRBV7-9 with TRBJ2-1, with 8 bases identical to TRBD2. The V segment lost 6 bases and the J segment 9 bases; nucleotides outside the gene matches: 10. Germline V CDR1 and CDR2: SEHNR, FQNEAQ (reference sequence). The CDR3 is 14 amino acids. CDR3 sequence reads: CASRPQAGGGEQFF. CDR3 DNA: TGTGCCAGCAGGCCACAGGCCGGGGGGGGTGAGCAGTTCTTC. Using reference TRBV7-9 and TRBJ2-1 for the parts outside the CDR3, the full variable domain is DTGVSQNPRHKITKRGQNVTFRCDPISEHNRLYWYRQTLGQGPEFLTYFQNEAQLEKSRLLSDRFSAERPKGSFSTLEIQRTEQGDSAMYLCASRPQAGGGEQFFGPGTRLTVL.

V and J are TRBV29-1 and TRBJ1-2; D is possibly TRBD1 (5 bases). Trimming cost V 4 bases and J 5 bases, with 14 bases left between them. The CDR3 is 13 residues long. Per the germline V gene, CDR1 is SQVTM and CDR2 is ANQGSEA. The DNA of the CDR3 is TGCAGCGTTGTGGGGCAGGCTTTGTATGGCTACACCTTC. This sequence encodes CSVVGQALYGYTF. Using reference TRBV29-1 and TRBJ1-2 for the parts outside the CDR3, the full variable domain is SAVISQKPSRDICQRGTSLTIQCQVDSQVTMMFWYRQQPGQSLTLIATANQGSEATYESGFVIDKFPISRPNLTFSTLTVSNMSPEDSSIYLCSVVGQALYGYTFGSGTRLTVV.

The chain is built from TRBV30 and TRBJ2-3; D remains unclear. Germline V CDR1 and CDR2: GTSNPN, SVGIG (reference sequence). V dropped 4 bases and J dropped 0 bases, with 5 bases sitting between them. The CDR3 totals 12 residues. In nucleotides, the CDR3 is TGTGCCTGGACCTCTAGCACAGATACGCAGTATTTT. Its translation: CAWTSSTDTQYF.

The V call is TRBV7-9, the J call TRBJ1-5; TRBD1 might be the D (6 bases). The CDR3 totals 15 residues. Germline V gene lookup returns CDR1 SEHNR and CDR2 FQNEAQ (reference sequence). V gave up 1 base and J gave up 5 bases, with 12 bases separating them. CDR3 coding DNA: TGTGCCAGCAGCTTAGGGGGGCAGGGTCATCAGCCCCAGCATTTT. It specifies CASSLGGQGHQPQHF.

This clone was seen just once. The DNA of the CDR3 is TGTGCCAGCAGTGAATTACACGAAGCTAGCGGGAGTTGGTACAATGAGCAGTTCTTC. This gives the protein CASSELHEASGSWYNEQFF. J is TRBJ2-1 and V is TRBV6-1; TRBD2 matches at 10 bases. The CDR3 length is 19 residues. J gave up 4 bases and V 2 bases, and 14 bases lay outside the gene matches. Germline values: CDR1 MNHNS, CDR2 SASEGT.

This chain links TRBV7-8 with TRBJ2-7, with no clear D. Germline-derived CDR1 and CDR2 are SGHVS and FQNEAQ. The CDR3 totals 14 residues. The V end lost 1 base, the J end lost 4 bases, and 11 bases lay between the germline ends. CDR3 protein: CASSLGLGKYEQYF. CDR3 in DNA: TGTGCCAGCAGCTTAGGGTTGGGCAAGTACGAGCAGTACTTC.